This record covers a single T cell receptor beta chain. This sample is drawn from a study of OX40 agonist ivuxolimab in advanced cancers. For the study at large: Every 2 weeks, patients received ivuxolimab intravenously, dosed at 0.01 to 10 mg/kg. Under the entry rules, prior anti-PD-1, anti-PD-L1 or anti-CTLA-4 therapy was allowed, and around 40% had some.

TCRdb keeps only in-frame clones here, not all; method: immunoSEQ multiplex PCR. Here the sample spans 70,000 to 85,000 clones, 85% to 95% being singletons. The source material was CD4+ or CD8+ T cells sorted from blood, sampled in a trial of the OX40 agonist ivuxolimab. This clonotype was obtained from an adult with an advanced solid tumor such as melanoma, head and neck, liver or kidney cancer.

CDR3 loop: CASSFLQGTDQPQHF. CDR3 bases: TGTGCCAGCAGCTTTTTACAGGGGACAGATCAGCCCCAGCATTTT. The chain couples TRBV7-8 to TRBJ1-5; TRBD1 agrees at 7 bases. This CDR3 region has 15 residues. Germline V CDR1 and CDR2: SGHVS, FQNEAQ. The V gene end was trimmed by 3 bases and the J gene end by 5 bases; junction bases not matched to a gene: 7.